One and the same sample provided the 10 T cell receptor beta chains below, sequenced in a study of blood T cell repertoires in COVID-19. The data were produced by immunoSEQ multiplex PCR, yet TCRdb's version contains in-frame clones alone and is incomplete. The sample consists of just under 350,000 clones, approximately 82% of them appearing once. The sample taken for sequencing was peripheral blood. The source of these receptors is a man aged 25 to 45 with active or convalescent COVID-19.

J is TRBJ1-4 and V is TRBV28, with a weak D call TRBD1 (5 bases). The CDR3 spans 12 residues. Trimming left V 6 bases short and J 10 bases short, with 12 bases between. Germline V lookup: CDR1 MDHEN, CDR2 SYDVKM. Here the CDR3 reads CASSTSGVKLFF. CDR3 sequence (DNA): TGTGCCAGCAGCACCTCGGGGGTAAAACTGTTTTTT.

The genes are TRBV6-6 and TRBJ2-7; the D gene is possibly TRBD1 (7 bases). Germline-derived CDR1 and CDR2 are MNHNY and SVGAGI (reference sequence). The CDR3 runs to 14 residues. Trimming removed 5 bases from V and 6 bases from J, with 17 bases in between. CDR3 protein: CASSTSRGASEQYF. The CDR3 DNA sequence: TGTGCCAGCAGTACTTCCAGGGGGGCGAGCGAGCAGTACTTC.

V is TRBV12-1 and J is TRBJ2-1; the DNA was not compared with TRBD1, the D call given in the table. TRBV12-1 is a pseudogene locus. The CDR3 length is 17 residues. The CDR3 loop reads CASSSVRGHDSYNEQFF. CDR3 DNA sequence: TGTGCCAGCAGCTCCGTAAGGGGACACGACTCCTACAATGAGCAGTTCTTC.

The chain joins TRBV5-8 to TRBJ1-2; the D gene is possibly TRBD1 (6 bases). The CDR3 is made up of 13 amino acids. Germline V gene sequence: CDR1 SGHTS, CDR2 YDEGEE. V dropped 4 bases and J dropped 5 bases, with 12 bases sitting between them. The CDR3 bases are TGTGCCAGCAGCGAGGTACAGGGTTATGGCTACACCTTC. It is translated as CASSEVQGYGYTF.

This clone was counted a single time. The chain employs TRBV4-1 and TRBJ2-1; a possible D gene is TRBD2 (6 bases). V gave up 5 bases and J gave up 1 base, with 12 bases separating them. Looked up from germline, CDR1 is MGHRA and CDR2 is YSYEKL. CDR3 size: 15 residues. The CDR3 DNA follows: TGCGCCAGCAGCGACGGGGGTTTGTCCTACAATGAGCAGTTCTTC. Protein product: CASSDGGLSYNEQFF.

The chain is built from TRBV15 and TRBJ1-1; D gene unclear. Trimming took 0 bases from V and 7 from J, leaving 9 bases between them. This CDR3 region has 13 residues. Germline V lookup: CDR1 LNHNV, CDR2 YYDKDF (reference sequence). CDR3 loop: CATSRDRELEAFF. The CDR3, as DNA: TGTGCCACCAGCAGAGATAGGGAGCTTGAAGCTTTCTTT.

This clone occurred many times. The chain is built from TRBV11-2 and TRBJ2-7, with 9 bases that match TRBD1. Germline lookup yields CDR1 SGHAT and CDR2 FQNNGV. The length of the CDR3 is 16 residues. Trimming removed 1 base from V and 0 bases from J; junction bases left unmatched: 4. The CDR3: CASSLAPGQGSYEQYF. The CDR3 nucleotides read TGTGCCAGCAGCTTAGCCCCGGGACAGGGCTCCTACGAGCAGTACTTC.

The chain carries TRBV5-4 and TRBJ1-2; perhaps TRBD1 as D (5 bases). The CDR3 extends over 17 amino acids. V lost 4 bases and J lost 7, with 26 bases in between. CDR1 is SGHNT, CDR2 YYREEE, per germline (reference sequence). The CDR3: CASSDFPGRGISGGYTF. The DNA of the CDR3 is TGTGCCAGCAGCGACTTCCCTGGGAGGGGAATATCGGGTGGCTACACCTTC. The full variable domain, its missing parts supplied by reference TRBV5-4 and TRBJ1-2, is ETGVTQSPTHLIKTRGQQVTLRCSSQSGHNTVSWYQQALGQGPQFIFQYYREEENGRGNFPPRFSGLQFPNYSSELNVNALELDDSALYLCASSDFPGRGISGGYTFGSGTRLTVV.

In its sample, this clone was seen once. The chain couples TRBV10-3 to TRBJ2-2, with 10 bases that match TRBD2. The CDR3 is 17 residues long. The V gene end was trimmed by 6 bases and the J gene end by 1 base; junction bases not matched to a gene: 8. The germline V gene has CDR1 ENHRY and CDR2 SYGVKD. The CDR3 DNA sequence: TGTGCCATCAGAAAGAACGGACTAGCGGAGAACACCGGGGAGCTGTTTTTT. Translating it yields CAIRKNGLAENTGELFF.

The rearrangement links TRBV6-1 to TRBJ2-2; a weak D match, TRBD1 (5 bases). The CDR3 is 16 residues long. Germline V CDR1 and CDR2: MNHNS, SASEGT. Trimming pared 4 bases from V and 5 bases from J, leaving 17 bases between. CDR3 sequence: CASSGTHQKGTGELFF. In nucleotides, the CDR3 is TGTGCCAGCAGTGGTACTCACCAGAAGGGGACCGGGGAGCTGTTTTTT.